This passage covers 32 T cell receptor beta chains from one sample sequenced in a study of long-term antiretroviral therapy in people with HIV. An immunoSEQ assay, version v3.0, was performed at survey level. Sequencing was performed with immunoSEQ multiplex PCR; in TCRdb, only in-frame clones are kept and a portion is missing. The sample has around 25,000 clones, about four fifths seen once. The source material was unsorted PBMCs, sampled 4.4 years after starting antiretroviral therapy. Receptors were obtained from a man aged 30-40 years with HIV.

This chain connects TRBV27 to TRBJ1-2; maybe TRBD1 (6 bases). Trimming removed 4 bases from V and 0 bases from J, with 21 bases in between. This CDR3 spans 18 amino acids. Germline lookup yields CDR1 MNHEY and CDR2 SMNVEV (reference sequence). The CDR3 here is CASSSDPLRDRTNYGYTF. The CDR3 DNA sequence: TGTGCCAGCAGTTCCGACCCGCTTCGAGACAGGACTAACTATGGCTACACCTTC.

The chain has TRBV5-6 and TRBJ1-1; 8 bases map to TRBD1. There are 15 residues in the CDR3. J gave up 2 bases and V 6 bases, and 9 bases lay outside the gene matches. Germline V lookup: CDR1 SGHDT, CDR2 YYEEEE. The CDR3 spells CASTAGGALNTEAFF. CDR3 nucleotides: TGTGCCAGCACCGCAGGGGGCGCGTTAAACACTGAAGCTTTCTTT.

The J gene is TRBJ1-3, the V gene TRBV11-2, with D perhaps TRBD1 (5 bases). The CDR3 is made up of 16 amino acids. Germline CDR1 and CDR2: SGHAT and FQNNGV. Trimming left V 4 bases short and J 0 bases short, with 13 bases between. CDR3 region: CASSWRGSRSGNTIYF. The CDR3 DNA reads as TGTGCCAGCAGCTGGCGGGGCTCACGCTCTGGAAACACCATATATTTT.

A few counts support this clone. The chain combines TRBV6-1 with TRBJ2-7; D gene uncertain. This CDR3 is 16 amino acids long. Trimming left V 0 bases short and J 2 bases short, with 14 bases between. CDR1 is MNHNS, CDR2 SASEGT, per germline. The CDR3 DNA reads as TGTGCCAGCAGTGAAGCCCTCGCCCCGGATCCCTACGAGCAGTACTTC. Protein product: CASSEALAPDPYEQYF.

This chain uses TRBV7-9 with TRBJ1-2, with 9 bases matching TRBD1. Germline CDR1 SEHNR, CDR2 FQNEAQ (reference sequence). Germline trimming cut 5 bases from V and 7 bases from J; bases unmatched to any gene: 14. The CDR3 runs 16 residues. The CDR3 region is CASSPAGNTGGGGYTF. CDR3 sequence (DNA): TGTGCCAGCAGCCCGGCGGGAAATACAGGGGGCGGTGGCTACACCTTC.

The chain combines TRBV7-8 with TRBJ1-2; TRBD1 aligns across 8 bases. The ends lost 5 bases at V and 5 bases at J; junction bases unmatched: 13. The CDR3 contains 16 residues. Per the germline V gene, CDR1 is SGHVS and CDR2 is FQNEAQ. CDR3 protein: CASSAGYWDRLYGYTF. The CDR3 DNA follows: TGTGCCAGCAGCGCGGGTTATTGGGACAGGCTATATGGCTACACCTTC.

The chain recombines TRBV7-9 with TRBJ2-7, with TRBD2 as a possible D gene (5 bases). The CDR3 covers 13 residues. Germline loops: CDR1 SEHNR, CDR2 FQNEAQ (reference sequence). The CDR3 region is CAYSGSIGYEQYF. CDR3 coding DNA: TGTGCATACTCGGGGTCAATAGGCTACGAGCAGTACTTC. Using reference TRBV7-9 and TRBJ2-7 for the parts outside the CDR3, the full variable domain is DTGVSQNPRHKITKRGQNVTFRCDPISEHNRLYWYRQTLGQGPEFLTYFQNEAQLEKSRLLSDRFSAERPKGSFSTLEIQRTEQGDSAMYLCAYSGSIGYEQYFGPGTRLTVT.

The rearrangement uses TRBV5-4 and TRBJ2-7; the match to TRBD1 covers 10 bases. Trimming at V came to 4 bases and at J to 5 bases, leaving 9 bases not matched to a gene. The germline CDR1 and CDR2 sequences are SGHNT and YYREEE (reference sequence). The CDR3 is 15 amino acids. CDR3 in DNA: TGTGCCAGCAGCCCGGACAGGGGGAGTATGGACGAGCAGTACTTC. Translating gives CASSPDRGSMDEQYF.

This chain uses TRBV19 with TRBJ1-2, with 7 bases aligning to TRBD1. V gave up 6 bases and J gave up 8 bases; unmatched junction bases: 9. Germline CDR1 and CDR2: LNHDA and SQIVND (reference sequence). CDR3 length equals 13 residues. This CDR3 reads CASSRTGGEGYTF. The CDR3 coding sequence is TGTGCCAGTAGCCGGACAGGAGGGGAGGGCTACACCTTC.

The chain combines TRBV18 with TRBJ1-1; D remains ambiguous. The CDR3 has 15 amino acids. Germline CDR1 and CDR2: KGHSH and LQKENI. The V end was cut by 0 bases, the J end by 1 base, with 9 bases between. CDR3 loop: CASSPPGLKNTEAFF. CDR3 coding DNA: TGTGCCAGCTCACCACCTGGGCTGAAGAACACTGAAGCTTTCTTT.

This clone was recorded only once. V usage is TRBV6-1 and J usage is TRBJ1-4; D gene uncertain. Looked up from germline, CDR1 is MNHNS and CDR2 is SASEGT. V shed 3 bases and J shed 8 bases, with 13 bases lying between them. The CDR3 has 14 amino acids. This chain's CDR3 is CASSDRLWREKLFF. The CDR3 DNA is TGTGCCAGCAGTGATCGGCTTTGGCGGGAAAAACTGTTTTTT.

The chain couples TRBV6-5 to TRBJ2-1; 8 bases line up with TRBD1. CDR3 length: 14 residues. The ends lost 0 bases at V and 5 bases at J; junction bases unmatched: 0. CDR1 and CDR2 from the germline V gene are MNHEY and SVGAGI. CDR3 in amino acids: CASSYSDRDNEQFF. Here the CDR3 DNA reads TGTGCCAGCAGTTACTCGGACAGGGACAATGAGCAGTTCTTC.

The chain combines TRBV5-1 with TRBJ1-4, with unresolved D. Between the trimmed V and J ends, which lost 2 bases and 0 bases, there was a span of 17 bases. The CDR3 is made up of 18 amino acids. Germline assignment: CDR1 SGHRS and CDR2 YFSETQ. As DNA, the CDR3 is TGCGCCAGCAGCTTAGAGCCCACCACGACAACAACTAATGAAAAACTGTTTTTT. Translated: CASSLEPTTTTTNEKLFF.

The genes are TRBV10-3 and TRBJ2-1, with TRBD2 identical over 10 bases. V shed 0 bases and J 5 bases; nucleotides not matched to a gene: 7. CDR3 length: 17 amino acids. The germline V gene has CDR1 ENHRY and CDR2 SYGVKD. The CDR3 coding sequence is TGTGCCATCAGTGAGTCGGTAGAGCGGGAGGGGCACAATGAGCAGTTCTTC. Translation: CAISESVEREGHNEQFF.

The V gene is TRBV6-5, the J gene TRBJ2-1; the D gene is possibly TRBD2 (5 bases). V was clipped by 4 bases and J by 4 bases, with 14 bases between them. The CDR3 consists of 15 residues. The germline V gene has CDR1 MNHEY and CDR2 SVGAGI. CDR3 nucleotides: TGTGCCAGCAGTTCTGACCCGAGCGGATACAATGAGCAGTTCTTC. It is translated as CASSSDPSGYNEQFF.

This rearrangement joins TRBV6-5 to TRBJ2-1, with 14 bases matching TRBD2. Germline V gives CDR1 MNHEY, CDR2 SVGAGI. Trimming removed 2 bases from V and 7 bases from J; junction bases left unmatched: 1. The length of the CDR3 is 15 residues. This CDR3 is CASSYGTSGGNEQFF. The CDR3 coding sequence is TGTGCCAGCAGTTACGGGACTAGCGGGGGAAATGAGCAGTTCTTC.

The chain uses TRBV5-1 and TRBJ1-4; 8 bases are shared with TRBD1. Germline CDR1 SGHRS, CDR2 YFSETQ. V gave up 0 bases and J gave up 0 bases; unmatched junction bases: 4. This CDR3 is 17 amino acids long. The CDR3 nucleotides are TGCGCCAGCAGCTTGGGACAGGGGTCCGCAACTAATGAAAAACTGTTTTTT. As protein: CASSLGQGSATNEKLFF.

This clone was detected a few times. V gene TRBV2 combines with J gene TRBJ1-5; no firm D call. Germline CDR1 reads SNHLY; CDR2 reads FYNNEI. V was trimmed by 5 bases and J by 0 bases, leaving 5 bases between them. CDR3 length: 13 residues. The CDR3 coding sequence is TGTGCCAGCAGTCGGGATAGCAATCAGCCCCAGCATTTT. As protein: CASSRDSNQPQHF. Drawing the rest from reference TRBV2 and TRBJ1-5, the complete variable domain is EPEVTQTPSHQVTQMGQEVILRCVPISNHLYFYWYRQILGQKVEFLVSFYNNEISEKSEIFDDQFSVERPDGSNFTLKIRSTKLEDSAMYFCASSRDSNQPQHFGDGTRLSIL.

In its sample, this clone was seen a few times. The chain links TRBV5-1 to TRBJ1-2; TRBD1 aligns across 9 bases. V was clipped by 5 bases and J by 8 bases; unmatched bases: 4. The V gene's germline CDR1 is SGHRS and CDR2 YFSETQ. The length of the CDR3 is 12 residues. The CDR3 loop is CASRQGAYGYTF. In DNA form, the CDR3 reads TGCGCCAGCAGACAGGGGGCCTACGGCTACACCTTC.

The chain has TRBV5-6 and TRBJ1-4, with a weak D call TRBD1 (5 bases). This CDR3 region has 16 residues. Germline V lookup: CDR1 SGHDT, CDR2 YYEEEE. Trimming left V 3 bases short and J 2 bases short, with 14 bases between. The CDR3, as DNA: TGTGCCAGCAGCTCAGGAGGGGCGATGACTAATGAAAAACTGTTTTTT. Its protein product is CASSSGGAMTNEKLFF.

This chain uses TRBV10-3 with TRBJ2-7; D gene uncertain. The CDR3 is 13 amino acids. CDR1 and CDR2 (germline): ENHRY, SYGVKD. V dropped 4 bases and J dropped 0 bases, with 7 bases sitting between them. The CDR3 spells CAISGLDSYEQYF. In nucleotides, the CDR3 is TGTGCCATCAGTGGCTTGGACTCCTACGAGCAGTACTTC.

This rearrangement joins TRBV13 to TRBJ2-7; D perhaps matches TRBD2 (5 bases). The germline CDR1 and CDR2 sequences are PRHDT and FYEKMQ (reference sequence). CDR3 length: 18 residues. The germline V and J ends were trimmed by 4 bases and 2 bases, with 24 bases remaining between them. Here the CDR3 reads CASSSSGWGARGAYEQYF. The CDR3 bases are TGTGCCAGCAGCTCTTCCGGGTGGGGTGCCCGGGGTGCCTACGAGCAGTACTTC.

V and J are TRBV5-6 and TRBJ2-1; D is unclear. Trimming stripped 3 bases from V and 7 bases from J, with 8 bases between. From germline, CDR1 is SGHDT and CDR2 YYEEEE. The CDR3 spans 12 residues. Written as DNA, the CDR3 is TGTGCCAGCAGCTCCGGCCGTAATGAGCAGTTCTTC. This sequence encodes CASSSGRNEQFF.

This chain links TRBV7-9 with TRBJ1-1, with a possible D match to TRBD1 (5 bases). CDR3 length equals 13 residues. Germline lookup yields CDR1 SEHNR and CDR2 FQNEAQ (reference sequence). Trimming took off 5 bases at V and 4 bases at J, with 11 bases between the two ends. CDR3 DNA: TGTGCCAGCAGCACCCCGGGGCTCACTGAAGCTTTCTTT. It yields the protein CASSTPGLTEAFF.

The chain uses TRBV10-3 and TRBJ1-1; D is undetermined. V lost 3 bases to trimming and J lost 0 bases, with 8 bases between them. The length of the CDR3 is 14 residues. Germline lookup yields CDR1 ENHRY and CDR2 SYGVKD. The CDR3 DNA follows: TGTGCCATCAGTGATGTGGGGTTGAACACTGAAGCTTTCTTT. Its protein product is CAISDVGLNTEAFF.

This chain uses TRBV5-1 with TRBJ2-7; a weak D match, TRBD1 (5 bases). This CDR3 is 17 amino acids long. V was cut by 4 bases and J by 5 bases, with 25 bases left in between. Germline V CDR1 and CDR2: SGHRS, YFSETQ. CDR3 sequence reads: CASSPLRLGADTDEQYF. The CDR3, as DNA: TGCGCCAGCAGCCCCTTAAGGCTAGGGGCAGATACGGACGAGCAGTACTTC.

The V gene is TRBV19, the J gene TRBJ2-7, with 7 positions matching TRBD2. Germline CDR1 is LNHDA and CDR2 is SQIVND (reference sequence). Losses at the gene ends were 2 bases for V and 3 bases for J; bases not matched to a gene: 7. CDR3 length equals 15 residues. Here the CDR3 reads CASSITPAGDYEQYF. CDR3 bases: TGTGCCAGTAGTATAACCCCTGCGGGAGACTACGAGCAGTACTTC.

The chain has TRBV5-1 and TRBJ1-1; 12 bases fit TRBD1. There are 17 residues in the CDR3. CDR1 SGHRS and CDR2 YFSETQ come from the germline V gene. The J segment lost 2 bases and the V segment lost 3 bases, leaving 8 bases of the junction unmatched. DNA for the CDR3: TGCGCCAGCAGCTCTTGGGGGGGGACAGGGGGCAACACTGAAGCTTTCTTT. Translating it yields CASSSWGGTGGNTEAFF.

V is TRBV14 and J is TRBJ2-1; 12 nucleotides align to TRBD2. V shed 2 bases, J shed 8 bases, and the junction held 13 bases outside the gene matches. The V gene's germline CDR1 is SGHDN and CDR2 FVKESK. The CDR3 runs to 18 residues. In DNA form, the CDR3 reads TGTGCCAGCAGCCAAAGTCCGGGACTAGCGGGCGCGGGGGATGAGCAGTTCTTC. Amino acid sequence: CASSQSPGLAGAGDEQFF.

The CDR3 spells CASAPKATYEQYF. The CDR3 DNA is TGTGCCAGTGCCCCTAAGGCCACCTACGAGCAGTACTTC. The chain uses TRBV19 and TRBJ2-7; D remains unclear. V was pared by 8 bases and J by 2 bases, with 13 bases between. CDR3 length: 13 residues. Germline loops: CDR1 LNHDA, CDR2 SQIVND (reference sequence).

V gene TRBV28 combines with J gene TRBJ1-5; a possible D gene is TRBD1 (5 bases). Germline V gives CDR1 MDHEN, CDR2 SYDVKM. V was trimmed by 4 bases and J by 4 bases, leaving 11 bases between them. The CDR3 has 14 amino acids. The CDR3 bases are TGTGCCAGCAGTTCCCCACAGGTGAATCAGCCCCAGCATTTT. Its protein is CASSSPQVNQPQHF.

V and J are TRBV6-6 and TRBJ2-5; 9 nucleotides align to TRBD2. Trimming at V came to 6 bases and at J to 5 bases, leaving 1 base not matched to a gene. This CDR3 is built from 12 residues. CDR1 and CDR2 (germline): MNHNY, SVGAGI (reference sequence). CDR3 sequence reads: CASRSGGETQYF. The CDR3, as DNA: TGTGCCAGCAGAAGCGGGGGGGAGACCCAGTACTTC.